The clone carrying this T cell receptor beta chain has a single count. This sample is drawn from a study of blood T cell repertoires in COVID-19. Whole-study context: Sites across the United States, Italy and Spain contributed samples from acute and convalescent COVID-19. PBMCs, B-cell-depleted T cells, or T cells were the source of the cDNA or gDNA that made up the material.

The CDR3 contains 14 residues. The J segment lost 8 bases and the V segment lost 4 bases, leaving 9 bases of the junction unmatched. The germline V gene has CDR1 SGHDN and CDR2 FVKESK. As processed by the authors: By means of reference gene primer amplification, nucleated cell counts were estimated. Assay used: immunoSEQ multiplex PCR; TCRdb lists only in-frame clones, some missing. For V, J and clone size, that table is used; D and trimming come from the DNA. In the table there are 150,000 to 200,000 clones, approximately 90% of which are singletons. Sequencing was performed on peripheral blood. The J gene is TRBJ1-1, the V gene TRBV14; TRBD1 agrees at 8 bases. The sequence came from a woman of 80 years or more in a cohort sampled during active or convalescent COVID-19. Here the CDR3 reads CASSRIGQGDEAFF. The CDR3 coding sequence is TGTGCCAGCAGCCGCATAGGACAGGGCGACGAAGCTTTCTTT.